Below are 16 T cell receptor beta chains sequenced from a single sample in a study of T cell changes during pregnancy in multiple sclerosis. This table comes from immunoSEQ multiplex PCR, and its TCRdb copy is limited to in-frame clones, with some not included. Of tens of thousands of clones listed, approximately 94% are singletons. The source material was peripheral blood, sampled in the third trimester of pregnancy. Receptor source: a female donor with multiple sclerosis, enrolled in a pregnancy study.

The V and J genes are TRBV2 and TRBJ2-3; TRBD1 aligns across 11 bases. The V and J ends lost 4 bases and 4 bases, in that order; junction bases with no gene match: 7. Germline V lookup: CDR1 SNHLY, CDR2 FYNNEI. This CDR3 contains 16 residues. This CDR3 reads CASSARTGGRADTQYF. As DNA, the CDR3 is TGTGCCAGCAGTGCCCGGACAGGGGGCCGTGCAGATACGCAGTATTTT.

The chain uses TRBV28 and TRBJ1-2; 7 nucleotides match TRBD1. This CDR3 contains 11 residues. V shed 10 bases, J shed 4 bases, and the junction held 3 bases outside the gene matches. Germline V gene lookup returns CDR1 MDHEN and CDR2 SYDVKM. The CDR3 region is CATGQVYGYTF. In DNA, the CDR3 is TGTGCCACCGGACAGGTCTATGGCTACACCTTC.

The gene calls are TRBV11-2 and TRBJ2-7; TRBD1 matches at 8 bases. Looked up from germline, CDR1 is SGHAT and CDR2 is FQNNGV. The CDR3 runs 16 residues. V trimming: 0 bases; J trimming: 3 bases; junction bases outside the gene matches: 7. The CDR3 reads CASSLEYRGYFYEQYF. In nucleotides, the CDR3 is TGTGCCAGCAGCTTAGAGTACAGGGGGTACTTCTACGAGCAGTACTTC.

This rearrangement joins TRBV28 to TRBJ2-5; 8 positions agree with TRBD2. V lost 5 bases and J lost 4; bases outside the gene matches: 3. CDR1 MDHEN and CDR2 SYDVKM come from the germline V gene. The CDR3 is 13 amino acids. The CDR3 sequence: CASSPGGGETQYF. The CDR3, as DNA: TGTGCCAGCAGTCCCGGGGGGGGAGAGACCCAGTACTTC.

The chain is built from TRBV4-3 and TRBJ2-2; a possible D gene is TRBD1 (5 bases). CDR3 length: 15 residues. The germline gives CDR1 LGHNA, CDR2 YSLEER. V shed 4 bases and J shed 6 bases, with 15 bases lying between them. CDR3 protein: CASSRRRARPGELFF. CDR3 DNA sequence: TGCGCCAGCAGCCGGCGCAGGGCGAGGCCCGGGGAGCTGTTTTTT.

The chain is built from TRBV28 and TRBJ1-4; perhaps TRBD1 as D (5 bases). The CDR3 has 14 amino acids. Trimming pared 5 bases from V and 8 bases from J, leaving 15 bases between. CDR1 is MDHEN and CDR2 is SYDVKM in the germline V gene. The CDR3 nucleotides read TGTGCCAGCAGTATTGGACAACTACGGGAAAAACTGTTTTTT. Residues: CASSIGQLREKLFF.

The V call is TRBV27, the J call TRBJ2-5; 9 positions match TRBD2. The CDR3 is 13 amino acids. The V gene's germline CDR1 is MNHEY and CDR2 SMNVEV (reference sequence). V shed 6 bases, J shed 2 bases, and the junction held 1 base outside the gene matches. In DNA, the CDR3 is TGTGCCAGCAGGACTAGCGGACAAGAGACCCAGTACTTC. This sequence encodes CASRTSGQETQYF.

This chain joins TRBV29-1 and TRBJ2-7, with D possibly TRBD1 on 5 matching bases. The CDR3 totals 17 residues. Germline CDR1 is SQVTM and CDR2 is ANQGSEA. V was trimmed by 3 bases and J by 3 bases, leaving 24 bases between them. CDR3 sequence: CSVEVIPWGSGRYEQYF. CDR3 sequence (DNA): TGCAGCGTTGAGGTAATACCCTGGGGCTCAGGACGCTACGAGCAGTACTTC.

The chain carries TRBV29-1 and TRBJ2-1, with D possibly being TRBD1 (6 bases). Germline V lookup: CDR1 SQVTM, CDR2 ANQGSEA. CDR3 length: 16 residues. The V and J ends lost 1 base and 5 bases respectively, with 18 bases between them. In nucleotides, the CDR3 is TGCAGCGTTGAAGTGGGGGCAAAGACAGTGGACAATGAGCAGTTCTTC. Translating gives CSVEVGAKTVDNEQFF.

The CDR3 DNA is TGTGCCTGGAGTGTAACTAGATCCGCGAGGAGGGTGTATGGCTACACCTTC. Protein sequence: CAWSVTRSARRVYGYTF. The chain has TRBV30 and TRBJ1-2; D not certain. Per the germline V gene, CDR1 is GTSNPN and CDR2 is SVGIG (reference sequence). The CDR3 is 17 amino acids. The germline V and J ends were trimmed by 0 bases and 5 bases, with 22 bases remaining between them. Full variable domain (rest looked up from reference TRBV30 and TRBJ1-2): SQTIHQWPATLVQPVGSPLSLECTVEGTSNPNLYWYRQAAGRGLQLLFYSVGIGQISSEVPQNLSASRPQDRQFILSSKKLLLSDSGFYLCAWSVTRSARRVYGYTFGSGTRLTVV.

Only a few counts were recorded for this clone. The CDR3 sequence is CASGAQGAYEQYF. CDR3 in DNA: TGTGCCAGTGGGGCACAGGGGGCCTACGAGCAGTACTTC. The chain has TRBV19 and TRBJ2-7; 8 nucleotides match TRBD1. V shed 8 bases and J 2 bases; nucleotides not matched to a gene: 5. The germline gives CDR1 LNHDA, CDR2 SQIVND (reference sequence). The CDR3 is 13 amino acids.

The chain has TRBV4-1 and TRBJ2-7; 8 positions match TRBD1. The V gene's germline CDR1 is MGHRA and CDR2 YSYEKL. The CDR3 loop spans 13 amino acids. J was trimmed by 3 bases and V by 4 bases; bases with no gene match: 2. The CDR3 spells CASSLQGGYEQYF. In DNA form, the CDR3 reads TGCGCCAGCAGCCTACAGGGGGGCTACGAGCAGTACTTC.

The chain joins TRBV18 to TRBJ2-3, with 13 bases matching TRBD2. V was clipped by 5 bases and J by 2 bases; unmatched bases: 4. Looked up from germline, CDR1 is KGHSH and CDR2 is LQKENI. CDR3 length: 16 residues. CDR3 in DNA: TGTGCCAGCTCAACAGGACTAGCGGGAGTCACAGATACGCAGTATTTT. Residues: CASSTGLAGVTDTQYF.

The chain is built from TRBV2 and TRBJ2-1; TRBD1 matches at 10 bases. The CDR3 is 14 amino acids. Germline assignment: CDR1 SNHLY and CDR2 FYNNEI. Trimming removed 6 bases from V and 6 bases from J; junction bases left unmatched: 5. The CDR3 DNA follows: TGTGCCAGCAGATCCGGGACAGGGGCCAATGAGCAGTTCTTC. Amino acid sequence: CASRSGTGANEQFF.

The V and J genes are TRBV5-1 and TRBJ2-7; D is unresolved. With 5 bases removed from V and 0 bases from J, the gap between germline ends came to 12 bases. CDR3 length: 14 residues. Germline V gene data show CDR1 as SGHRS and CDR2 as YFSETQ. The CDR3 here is CASSRSSSSYEQYF. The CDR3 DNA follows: TGCGCCAGCAGTCGGAGCTCTAGCTCCTACGAGCAGTACTTC.

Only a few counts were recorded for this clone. DNA for the CDR3: TGTGCCAGTAGTATAACGGCGGGAGGAATGGAAGAGCAGTACTTC. This sequence encodes CASSITAGGMEEQYF. The rearrangement joins TRBV19 to TRBJ2-7; TRBD2 aligns across 8 bases. Germline assignment: CDR1 LNHDA and CDR2 SQIVND (reference sequence). V shed 2 bases and J 7 bases; nucleotides not matched to a gene: 10. The CDR3 runs to 15 residues.